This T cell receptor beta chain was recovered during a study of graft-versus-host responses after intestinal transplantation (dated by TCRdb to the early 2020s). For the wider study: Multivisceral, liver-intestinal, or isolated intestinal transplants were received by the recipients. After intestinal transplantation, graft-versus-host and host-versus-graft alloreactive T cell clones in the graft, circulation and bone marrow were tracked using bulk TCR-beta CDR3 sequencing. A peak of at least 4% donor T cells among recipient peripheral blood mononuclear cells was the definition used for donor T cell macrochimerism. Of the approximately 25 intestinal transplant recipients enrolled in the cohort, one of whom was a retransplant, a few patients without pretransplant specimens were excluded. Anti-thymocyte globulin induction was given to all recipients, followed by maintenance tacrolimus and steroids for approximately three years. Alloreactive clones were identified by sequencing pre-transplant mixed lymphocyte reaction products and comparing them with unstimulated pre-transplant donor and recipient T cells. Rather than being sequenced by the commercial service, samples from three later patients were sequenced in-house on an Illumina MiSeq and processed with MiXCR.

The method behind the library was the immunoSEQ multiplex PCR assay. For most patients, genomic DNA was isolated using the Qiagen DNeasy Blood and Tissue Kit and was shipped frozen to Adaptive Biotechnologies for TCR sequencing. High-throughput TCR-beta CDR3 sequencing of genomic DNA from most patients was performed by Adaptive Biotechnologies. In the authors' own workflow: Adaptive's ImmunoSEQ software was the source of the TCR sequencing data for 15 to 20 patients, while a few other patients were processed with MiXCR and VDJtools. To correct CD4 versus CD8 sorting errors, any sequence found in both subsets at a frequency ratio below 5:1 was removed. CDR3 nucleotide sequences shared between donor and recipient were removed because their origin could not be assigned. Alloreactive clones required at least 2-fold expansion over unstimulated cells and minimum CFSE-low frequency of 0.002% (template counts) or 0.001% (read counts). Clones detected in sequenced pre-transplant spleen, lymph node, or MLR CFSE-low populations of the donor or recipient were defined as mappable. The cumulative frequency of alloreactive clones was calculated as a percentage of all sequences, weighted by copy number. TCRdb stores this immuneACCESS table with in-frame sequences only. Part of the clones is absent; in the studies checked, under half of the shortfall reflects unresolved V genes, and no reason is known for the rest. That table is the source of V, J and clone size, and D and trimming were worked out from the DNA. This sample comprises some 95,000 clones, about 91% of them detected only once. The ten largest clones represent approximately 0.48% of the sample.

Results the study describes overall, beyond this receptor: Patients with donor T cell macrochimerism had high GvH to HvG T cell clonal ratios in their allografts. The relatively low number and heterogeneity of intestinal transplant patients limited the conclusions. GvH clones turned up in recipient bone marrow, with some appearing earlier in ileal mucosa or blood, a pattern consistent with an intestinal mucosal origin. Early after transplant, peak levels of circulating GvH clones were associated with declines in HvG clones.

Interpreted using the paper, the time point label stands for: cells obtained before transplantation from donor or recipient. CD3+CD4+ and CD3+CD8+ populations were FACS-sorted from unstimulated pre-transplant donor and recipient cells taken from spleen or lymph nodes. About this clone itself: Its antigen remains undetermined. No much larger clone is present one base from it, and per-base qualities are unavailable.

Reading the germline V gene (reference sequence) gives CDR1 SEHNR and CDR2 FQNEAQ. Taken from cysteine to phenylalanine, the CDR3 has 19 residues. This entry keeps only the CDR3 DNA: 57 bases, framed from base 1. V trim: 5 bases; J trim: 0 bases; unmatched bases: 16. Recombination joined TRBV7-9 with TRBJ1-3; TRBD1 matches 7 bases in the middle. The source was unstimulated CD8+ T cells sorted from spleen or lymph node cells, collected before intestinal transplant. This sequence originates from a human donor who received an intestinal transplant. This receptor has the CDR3 CASSPPLPGTAFSGNTIYF. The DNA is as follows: TGTGCCAGCAGCCCACCTCTCCCCGGGACAGCATTCTCTGGAAACACCATATATTTT. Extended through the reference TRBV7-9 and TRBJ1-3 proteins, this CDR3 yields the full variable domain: DTGVSQNPRHKITKRGQNVTFRCDPISEHNRLYWYRQTLGQGPEFLTYFQNEAQLEKSRLLSDRFSAERPKGSFSTLEIQRTEQGDSAMYLCASSPPLPGTAFSGNTIYFGEGSWLTVV.